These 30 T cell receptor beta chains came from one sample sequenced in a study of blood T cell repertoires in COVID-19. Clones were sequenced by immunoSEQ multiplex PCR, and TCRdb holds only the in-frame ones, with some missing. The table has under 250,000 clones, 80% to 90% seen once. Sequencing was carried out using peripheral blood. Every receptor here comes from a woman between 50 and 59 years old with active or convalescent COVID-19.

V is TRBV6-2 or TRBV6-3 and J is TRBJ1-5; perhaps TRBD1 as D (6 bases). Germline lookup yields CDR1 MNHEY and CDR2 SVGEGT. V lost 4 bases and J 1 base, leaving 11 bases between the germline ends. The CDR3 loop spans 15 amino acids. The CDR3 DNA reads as TGTGCCAGCAGTTGGGCGACAGGCAGCAATCAGCCCCAGCATTTT. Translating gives CASSWATGSNQPQHF.

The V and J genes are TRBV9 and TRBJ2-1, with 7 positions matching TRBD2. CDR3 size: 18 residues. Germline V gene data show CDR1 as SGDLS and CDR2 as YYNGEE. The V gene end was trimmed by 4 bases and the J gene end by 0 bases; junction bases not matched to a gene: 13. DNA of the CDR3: TGTGCCAGCAGCCCCGCGGGGAGCGGGACTTTCTCCTACAATGAGCAGTTCTTC. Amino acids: CASSPAGSGTFSYNEQFF.

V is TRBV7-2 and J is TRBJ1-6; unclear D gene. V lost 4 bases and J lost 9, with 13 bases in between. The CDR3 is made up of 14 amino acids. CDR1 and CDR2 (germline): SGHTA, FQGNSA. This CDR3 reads CASSSSGMGSPLHF. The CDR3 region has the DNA TGTGCCAGCAGCTCGTCGGGAATGGGTTCACCCCTCCACTTT.

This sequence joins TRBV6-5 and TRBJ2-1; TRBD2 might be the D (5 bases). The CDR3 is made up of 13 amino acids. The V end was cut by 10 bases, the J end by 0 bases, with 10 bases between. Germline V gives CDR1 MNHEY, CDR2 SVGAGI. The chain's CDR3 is CATGLYSYNEQFF. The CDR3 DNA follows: TGTGCCACTGGACTGTACTCCTACAATGAGCAGTTCTTC.

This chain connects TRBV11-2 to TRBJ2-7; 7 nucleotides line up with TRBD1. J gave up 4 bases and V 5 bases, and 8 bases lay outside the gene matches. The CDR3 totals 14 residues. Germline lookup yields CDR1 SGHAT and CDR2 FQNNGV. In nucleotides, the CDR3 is TGTGCCAGCAGCCCCCCCGGGACAGTTTACGAGCAGTACGTC. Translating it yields CASSPPGTVYEQYV.

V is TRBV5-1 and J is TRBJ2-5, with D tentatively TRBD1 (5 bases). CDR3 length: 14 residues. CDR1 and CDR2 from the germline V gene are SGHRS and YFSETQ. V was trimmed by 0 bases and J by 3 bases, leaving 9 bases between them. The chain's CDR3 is CASSLGQKKETQYF. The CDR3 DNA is TGCGCCAGCAGCTTGGGACAGAAGAAAGAGACCCAGTACTTC.

CDR3 DNA: TGTGCCAGCAGCTTCCCGCGGGGGGGTACAGATACGCAGTATTTT. It encodes CASSFPRGGTDTQYF. The rearrangement joins TRBV7-2 to TRBJ2-3; TRBD2 agrees at 9 bases. Germline V CDR1 and CDR2: SGHTA, FQGNSA. Trimming took 3 bases from V and 3 from J; bases not matched to a gene: 4. This CDR3 has 15 residues. The variable domain in full, with the rest retrieved from reference TRBV7-2 and TRBJ2-3, is GAGVSQSPSNKVTEKGKDVELRCDPISGHTALYWYRQSLGQGLEFLIYFQGNSAPDKSGLPSDRFSAERTGGSVSTLTIQRTQQEDSAVYLCASSFPRGGTDTQYFGPGTRLTVL.

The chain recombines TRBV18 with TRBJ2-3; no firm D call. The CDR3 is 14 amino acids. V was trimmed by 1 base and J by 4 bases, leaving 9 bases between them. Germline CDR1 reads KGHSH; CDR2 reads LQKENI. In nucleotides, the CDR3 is TGTGCCAGCTCACCACGGCCCGGAGCAGATACGCAGTATTTT. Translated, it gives CASSPRPGADTQYF.

CDR3 sequence (DNA): TGCGCCAGCAGCTTAGCCGGACAGGGGGCCTTGGAGACCCAGTACTTC. It translates to CASSLAGQGALETQYF. The chain combines TRBV5-1 with TRBJ2-5; 11 bases line up with TRBD1. V trimming: 2 bases; J trimming: 5 bases; junction bases outside the gene matches: 8. CDR1 is SGHRS, CDR2 YFSETQ, per germline. The CDR3 is 16 amino acids.

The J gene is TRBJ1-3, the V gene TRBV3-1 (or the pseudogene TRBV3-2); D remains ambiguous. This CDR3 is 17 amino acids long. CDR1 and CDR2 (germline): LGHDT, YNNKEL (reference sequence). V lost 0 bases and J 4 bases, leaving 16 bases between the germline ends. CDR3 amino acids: CASSQEVGARIGNTIYF. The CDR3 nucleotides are TGTGCCAGCAGCCAAGAGGTGGGAGCGCGGATCGGAAACACCATATATTTT.

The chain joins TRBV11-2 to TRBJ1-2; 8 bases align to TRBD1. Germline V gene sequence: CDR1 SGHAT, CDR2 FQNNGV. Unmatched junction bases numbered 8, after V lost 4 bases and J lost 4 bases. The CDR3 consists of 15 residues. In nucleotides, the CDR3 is TGTGCCAGCAGCTACGCTACCGGGACAGGCTATGGCTACACCTTC. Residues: CASSYATGTGYGYTF.

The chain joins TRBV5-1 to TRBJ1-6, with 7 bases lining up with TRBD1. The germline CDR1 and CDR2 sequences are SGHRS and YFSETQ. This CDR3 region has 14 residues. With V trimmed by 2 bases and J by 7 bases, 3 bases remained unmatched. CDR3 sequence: CASSFETGNSPLHF. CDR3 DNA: TGCGCCAGCAGCTTCGAGACAGGGAATTCACCCCTCCACTTT.

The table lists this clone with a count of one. The CDR3 region has the DNA TGTGCCAGTAGTCCCCCTCGGGGAGGCACCGGGGAGCTGTTTTTT. It encodes CASSPPRGGTGELFF. The V and J genes are TRBV19 and TRBJ2-2, with a tentative D call TRBD2 (6 bases). Germline-derived CDR1 and CDR2 are LNHDA and SQIVND (reference sequence). V was clipped by 5 bases and J by 4 bases, with 14 bases between them. This CDR3 has 15 residues.

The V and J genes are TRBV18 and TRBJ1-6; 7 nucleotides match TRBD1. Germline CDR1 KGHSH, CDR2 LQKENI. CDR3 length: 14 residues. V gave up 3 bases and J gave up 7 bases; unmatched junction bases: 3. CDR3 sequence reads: CASSPVQGNSPLHF. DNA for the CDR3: TGTGCCAGCTCACCGGTACAGGGGAATTCACCCCTCCACTTT. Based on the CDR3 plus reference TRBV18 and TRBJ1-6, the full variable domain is NAGVMQNPRHLVRRRGQEARLRCSPMKGHSHVYWYRQLPEEGLKFMVYLQKENIIDESGMPKERFSAEFPKEGPSILRIQQVVRGDSAAYFCASSPVQGNSPLHFGNGTRLTVT.

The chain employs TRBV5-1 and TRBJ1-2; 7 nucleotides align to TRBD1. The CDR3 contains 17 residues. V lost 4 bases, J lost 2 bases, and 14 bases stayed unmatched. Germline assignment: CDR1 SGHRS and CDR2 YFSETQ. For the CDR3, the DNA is TGCGCCAGCAGCCTCATCGGACAGGTTTTGCGGAACTATGGCTACACCTTC. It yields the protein CASSLIGQVLRNYGYTF.

Here the CDR3 DNA reads TGTGCCAGCAGCCAAGCCTCCGGGACTGCGAATGAAAAACTGTTTTTT. It codes for CASSQASGTANEKLFF. The rearrangement uses TRBV4-2 and TRBJ1-4; possibly TRBD1 for D (5 bases). The CDR3 spans 16 residues. The V end was cut by 1 base, the J end by 5 bases, with 14 bases between. Germline CDR1 reads LGHNA; CDR2 reads YNFKEQ.

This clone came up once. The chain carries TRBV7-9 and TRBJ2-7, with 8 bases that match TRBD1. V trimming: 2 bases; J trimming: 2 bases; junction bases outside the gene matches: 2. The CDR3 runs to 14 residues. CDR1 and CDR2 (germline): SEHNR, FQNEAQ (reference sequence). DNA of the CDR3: TGTGCCAGCAGCTTAACGGACAGGGCCTACGAGCAGTACTTC. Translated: CASSLTDRAYEQYF.

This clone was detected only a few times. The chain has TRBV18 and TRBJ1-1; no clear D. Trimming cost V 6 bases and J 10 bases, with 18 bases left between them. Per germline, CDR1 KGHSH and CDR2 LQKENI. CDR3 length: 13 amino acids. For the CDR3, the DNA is TGTGCCAGCTCGCCCGACTACAAACAAACAGCTTTCTTT. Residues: CASSPDYKQTAFF.

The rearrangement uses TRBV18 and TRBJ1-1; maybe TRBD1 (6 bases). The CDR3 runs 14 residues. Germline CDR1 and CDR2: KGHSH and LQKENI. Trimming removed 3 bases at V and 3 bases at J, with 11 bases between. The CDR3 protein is CASSPSAGDTEAFF. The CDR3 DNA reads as TGTGCCAGCTCACCCTCGGCAGGGGACACTGAAGCTTTCTTT.

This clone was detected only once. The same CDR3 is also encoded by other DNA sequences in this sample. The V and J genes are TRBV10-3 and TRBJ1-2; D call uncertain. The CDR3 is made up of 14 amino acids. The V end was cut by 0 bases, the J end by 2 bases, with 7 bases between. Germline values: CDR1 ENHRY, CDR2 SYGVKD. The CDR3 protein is CAISESPENYGYTF. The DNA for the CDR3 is TGTGCCATCAGTGAGTCCCCGGAGAACTATGGCTACACCTTC.

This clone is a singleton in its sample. The CDR3 region has the DNA TGTGCCAGCTCACCGCGCCAGGACACAGATACGCAGTATTTT. Protein product: CASSPRQDTDTQYF. The gene calls are TRBV18 and TRBJ2-3; D gene uncertain. The CDR3 loop spans 14 amino acids. V was pared by 3 bases and J by 2 bases, with 9 bases between. CDR1 and CDR2 from the germline V gene are KGHSH and LQKENI. The full variable domain, in which reference TRBV18 and TRBJ2-3 provide the parts outside the CDR3, is NAGVMQNPRHLVRRRGQEARLRCSPMKGHSHVYWYRQLPEEGLKFMVYLQKENIIDESGMPKERFSAEFPKEGPSILRIQQVVRGDSAAYFCASSPRQDTDTQYFGPGTRLTVL.

CDR3 protein: CSASRQGGNEQFF. CDR3 bases: TGCAGTGCTAGTCGTCAGGGTGGGAATGAGCAGTTCTTC. V usage is TRBV20-1 and J usage is TRBJ2-1, with D possibly TRBD1 on 5 matching bases. Germline V gene sequence: CDR1 DFQATT, CDR2 SNEGSKA (reference sequence). Trimming removed 3 bases from V and 7 bases from J, with 13 bases in between. The CDR3 covers 13 residues.

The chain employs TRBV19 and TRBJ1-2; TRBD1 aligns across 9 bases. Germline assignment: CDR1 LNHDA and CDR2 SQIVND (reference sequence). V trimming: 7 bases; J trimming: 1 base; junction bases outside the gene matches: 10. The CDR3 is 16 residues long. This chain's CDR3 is CASTLTGGVSNYGYTF. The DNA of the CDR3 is TGTGCCAGTACCTTAACAGGGGGCGTTAGTAACTATGGCTACACCTTC. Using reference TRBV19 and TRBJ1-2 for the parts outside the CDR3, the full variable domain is DGGITQSPKYLFRKEGQNVTLSCEQNLNHDAMYWYRQDPGQGLRLIYYSQIVNDFQKGDIAEGYSVSREKKESFPLTVTSAQKNPTAFYLCASTLTGGVSNYGYTFGSGTRLTVV.

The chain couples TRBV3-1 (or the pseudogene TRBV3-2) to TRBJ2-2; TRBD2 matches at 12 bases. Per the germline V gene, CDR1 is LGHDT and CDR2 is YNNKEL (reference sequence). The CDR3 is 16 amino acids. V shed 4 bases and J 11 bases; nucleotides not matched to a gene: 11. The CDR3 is CASSPRTSGGRGELFF. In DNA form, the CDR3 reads TGTGCCAGCAGCCCCAGAACTAGCGGGGGGCGCGGAGAGCTGTTTTTT.

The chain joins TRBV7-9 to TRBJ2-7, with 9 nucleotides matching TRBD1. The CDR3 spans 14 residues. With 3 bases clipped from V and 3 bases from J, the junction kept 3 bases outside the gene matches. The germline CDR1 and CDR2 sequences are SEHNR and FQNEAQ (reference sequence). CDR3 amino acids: CASSLPGQGYEQYF. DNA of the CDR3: TGTGCCAGCAGCTTGCCGGGACAGGGCTACGAGCAGTACTTC.

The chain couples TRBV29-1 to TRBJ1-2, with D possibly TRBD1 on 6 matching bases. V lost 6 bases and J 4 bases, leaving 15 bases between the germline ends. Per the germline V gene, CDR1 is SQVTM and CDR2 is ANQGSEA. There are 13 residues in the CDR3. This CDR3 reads CSVLRDTGYGYTF. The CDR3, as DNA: TGCAGCGTCCTTCGGGACACCGGCTATGGCTACACCTTC.

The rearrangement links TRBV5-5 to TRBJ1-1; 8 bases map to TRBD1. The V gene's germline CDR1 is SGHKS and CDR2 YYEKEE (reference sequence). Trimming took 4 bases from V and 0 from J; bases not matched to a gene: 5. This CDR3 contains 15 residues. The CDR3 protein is CASSHRTGLNTEAFF. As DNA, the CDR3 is TGTGCCAGCAGCCACCGGACAGGGCTGAACACTGAAGCTTTCTTT. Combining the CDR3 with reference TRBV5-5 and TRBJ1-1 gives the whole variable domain DAGVTQSPTHLIKTRGQQVTLRCSPISGHKSVSWYQQVLGQGPQFIFQYYEKEERGRGNFPDRFSARQFPNYSSELNVNALLLGDSALYLCASSHRTGLNTEAFFGQGTRLTVV.

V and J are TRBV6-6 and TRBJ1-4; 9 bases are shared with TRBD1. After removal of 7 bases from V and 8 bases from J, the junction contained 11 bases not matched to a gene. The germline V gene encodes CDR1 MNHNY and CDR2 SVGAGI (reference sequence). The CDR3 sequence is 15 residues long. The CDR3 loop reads CASTFGDRGGEKLFF. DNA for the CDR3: TGTGCCAGCACCTTCGGCGACAGGGGGGGGGAAAAACTGTTTTTT.

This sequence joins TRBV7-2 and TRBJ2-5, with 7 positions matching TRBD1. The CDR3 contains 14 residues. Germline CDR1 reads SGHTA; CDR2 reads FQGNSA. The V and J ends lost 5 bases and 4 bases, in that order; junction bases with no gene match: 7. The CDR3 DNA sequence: TGTGCCAGCAGCCCTCGACAGGGTCGAGAGACCCAGTACTTC. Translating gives CASSPRQGRETQYF.

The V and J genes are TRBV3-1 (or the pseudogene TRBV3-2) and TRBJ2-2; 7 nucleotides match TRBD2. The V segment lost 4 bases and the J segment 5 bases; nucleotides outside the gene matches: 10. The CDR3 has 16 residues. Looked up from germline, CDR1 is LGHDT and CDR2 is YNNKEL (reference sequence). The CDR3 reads CASSRPTSMETGELFF. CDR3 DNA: TGTGCCAGCAGCCGCCCGACTAGCATGGAGACCGGGGAGCTGTTTTTT.